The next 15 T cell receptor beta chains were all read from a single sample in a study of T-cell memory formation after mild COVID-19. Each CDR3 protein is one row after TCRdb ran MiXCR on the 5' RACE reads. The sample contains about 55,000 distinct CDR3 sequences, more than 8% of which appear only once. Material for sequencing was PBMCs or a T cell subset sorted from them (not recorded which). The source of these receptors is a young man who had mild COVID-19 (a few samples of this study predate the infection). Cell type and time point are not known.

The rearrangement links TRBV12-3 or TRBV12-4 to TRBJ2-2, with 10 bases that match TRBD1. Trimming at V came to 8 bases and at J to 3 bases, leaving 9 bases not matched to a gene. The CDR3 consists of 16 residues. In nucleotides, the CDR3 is TGTGCCAGCGGTCGAGGGACAGGGGTGTACACCGGGGAGCTGTTTTTT. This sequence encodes CASGRGTGVYTGELFF.

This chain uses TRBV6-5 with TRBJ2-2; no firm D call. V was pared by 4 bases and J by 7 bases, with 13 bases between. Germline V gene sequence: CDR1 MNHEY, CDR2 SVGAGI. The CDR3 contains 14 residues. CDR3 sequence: CASSSSPGLGELFF. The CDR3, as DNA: TGTGCCAGCAGTTCCTCTCCAGGCCTCGGGGAGCTGTTTTTT.

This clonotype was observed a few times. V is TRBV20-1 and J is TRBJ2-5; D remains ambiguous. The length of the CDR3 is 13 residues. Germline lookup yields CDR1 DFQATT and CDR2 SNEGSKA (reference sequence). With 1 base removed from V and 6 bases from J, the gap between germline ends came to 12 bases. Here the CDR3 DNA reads TGCAGTGCTAGAGTCGCAGGATTGAAGACCCAGTACTTC. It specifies CSARVAGLKTQYF.

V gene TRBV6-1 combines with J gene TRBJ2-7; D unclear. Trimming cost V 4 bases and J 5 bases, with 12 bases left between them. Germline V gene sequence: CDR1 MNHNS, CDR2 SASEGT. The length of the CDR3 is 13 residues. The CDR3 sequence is CASSVSAWDEQYV. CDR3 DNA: TGTGCCAGCAGTGTATCGGCCTGGGACGAGCAGTACGTC.

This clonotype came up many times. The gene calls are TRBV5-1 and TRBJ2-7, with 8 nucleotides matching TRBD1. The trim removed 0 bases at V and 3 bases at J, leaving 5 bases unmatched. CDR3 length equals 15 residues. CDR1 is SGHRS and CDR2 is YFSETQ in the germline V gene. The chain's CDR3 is CASSLGPGQGYEQYF. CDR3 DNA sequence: TGCGCCAGCAGCTTGGGACCTGGACAGGGCTACGAGCAGTACTTC.

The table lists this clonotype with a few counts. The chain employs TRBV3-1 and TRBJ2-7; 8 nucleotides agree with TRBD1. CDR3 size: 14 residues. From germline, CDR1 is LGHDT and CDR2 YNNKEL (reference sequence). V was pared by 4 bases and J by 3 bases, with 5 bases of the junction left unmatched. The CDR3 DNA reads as TGTGCCAGCAGCCGTGACAGGGGTAACTACGAGCAGTACTTC. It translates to CASSRDRGNYEQYF.

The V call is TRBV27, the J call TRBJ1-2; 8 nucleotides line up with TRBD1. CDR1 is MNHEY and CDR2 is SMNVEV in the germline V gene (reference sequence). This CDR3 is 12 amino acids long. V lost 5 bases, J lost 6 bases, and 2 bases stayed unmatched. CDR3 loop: CASSQTGDGYTF. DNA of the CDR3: TGTGCCAGCAGTCAGACAGGGGATGGCTACACCTTC.

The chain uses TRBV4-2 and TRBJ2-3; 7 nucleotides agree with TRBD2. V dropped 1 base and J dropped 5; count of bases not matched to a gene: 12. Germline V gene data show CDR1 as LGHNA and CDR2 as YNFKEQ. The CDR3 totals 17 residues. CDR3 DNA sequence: TGTGCCAGCAGCCAAGCGCCTCCGAGCGGGGCCGGAGATACGCAGTATTTT. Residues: CASSQAPPSGAGDTQYF.

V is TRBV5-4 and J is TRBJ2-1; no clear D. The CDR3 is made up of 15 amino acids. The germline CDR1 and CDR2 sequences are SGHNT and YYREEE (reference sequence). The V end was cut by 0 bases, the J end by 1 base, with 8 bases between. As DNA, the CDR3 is TGTGCCAGCAGCTTGGACATTCAGTCCTACAATGAGCAGTTCTTC. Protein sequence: CASSLDIQSYNEQFF.

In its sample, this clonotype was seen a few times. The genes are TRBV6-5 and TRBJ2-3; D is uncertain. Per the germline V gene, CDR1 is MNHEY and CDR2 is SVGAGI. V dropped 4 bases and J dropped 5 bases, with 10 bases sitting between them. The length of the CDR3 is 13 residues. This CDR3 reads CASSLKFGDTQYF. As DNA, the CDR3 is TGTGCCAGCAGTTTAAAGTTCGGAGATACGCAGTATTTT.

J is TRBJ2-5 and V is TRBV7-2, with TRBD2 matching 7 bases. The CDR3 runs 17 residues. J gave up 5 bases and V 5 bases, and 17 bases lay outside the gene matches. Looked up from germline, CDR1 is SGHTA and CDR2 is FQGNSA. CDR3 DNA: TGTGCCAGCAGCCGGATGTTGTTGACGGGGGGAGGGGAGACCCAGTACTTC. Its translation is CASSRMLLTGGGETQYF.

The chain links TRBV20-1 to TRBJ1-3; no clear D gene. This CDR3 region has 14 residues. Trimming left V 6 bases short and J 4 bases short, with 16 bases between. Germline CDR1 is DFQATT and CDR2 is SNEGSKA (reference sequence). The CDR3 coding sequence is TGCAGTGCCCCCGAACGGACTTCGGGAAACACCATATATTTT. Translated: CSAPERTSGNTIYF.

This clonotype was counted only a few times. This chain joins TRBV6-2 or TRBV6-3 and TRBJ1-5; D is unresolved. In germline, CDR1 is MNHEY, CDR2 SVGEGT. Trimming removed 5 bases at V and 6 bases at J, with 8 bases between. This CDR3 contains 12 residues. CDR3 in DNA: TGTGCCAGCAGTAACCCCCGTCAGCCCCAGCATTTT. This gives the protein CASSNPRQPQHF.

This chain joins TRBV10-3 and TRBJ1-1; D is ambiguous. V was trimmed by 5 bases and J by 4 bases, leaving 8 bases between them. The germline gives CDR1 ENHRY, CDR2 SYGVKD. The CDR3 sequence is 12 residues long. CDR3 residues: CAISKVGTEAFF. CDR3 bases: TGTGCCATCAGTAAGGTTGGCACTGAAGCTTTCTTT.

The CDR3 DNA reads as TGTGCCAGCTGCGGGGAGGGGCCCCAGCATTTT. Protein sequence: CASCGEGPQHF. The chain recombines TRBV18 with TRBJ1-5, with D unclear. Germline loops: CDR1 KGHSH, CDR2 LQKENI. The CDR3 is 11 amino acids. Trimming took off 7 bases at V and 9 bases at J, with 10 bases between the two ends. Complete variable domain (other parts from reference TRBV18 and TRBJ1-5): NAGVMQNPRHLVRRRGQEARLRCSPMKGHSHVYWYRQLPEEGLKFMVYLQKENIIDESGMPKERFSAEFPKEGPSILRIQQVVRGDSAAYFCASCGEGPQHFGDGTRLSIL.